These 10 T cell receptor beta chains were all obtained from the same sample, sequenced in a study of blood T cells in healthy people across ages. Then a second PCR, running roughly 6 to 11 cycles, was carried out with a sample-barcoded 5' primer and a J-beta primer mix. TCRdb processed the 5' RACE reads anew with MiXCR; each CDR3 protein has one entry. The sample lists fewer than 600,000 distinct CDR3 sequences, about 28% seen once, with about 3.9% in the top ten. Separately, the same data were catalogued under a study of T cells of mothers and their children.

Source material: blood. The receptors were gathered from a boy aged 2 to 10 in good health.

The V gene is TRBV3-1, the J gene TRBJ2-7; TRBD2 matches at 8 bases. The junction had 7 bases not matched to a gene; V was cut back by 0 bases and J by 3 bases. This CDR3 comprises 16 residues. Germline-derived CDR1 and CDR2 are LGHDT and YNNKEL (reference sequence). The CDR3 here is CASSQDGQRGSYEQYF. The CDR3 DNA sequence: TGTGCCAGCAGCCAAGATGGGCAGCGGGGGAGCTACGAGCAGTACTTC.

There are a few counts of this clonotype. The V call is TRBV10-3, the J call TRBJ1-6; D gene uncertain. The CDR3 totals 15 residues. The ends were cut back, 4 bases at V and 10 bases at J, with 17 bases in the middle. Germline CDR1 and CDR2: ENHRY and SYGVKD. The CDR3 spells CAISGVREEGSPLHF. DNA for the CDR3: TGTGCCATCAGTGGGGTTCGGGAAGAAGGGTCACCCCTCCACTTT.

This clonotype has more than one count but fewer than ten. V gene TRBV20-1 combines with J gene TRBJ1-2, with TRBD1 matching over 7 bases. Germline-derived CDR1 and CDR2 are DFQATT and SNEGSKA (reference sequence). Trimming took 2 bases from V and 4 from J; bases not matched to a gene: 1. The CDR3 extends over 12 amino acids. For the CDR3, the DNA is TGCAGTGCTAGAAGGGGGCTCTATGGCTACACCTTC. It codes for CSARRGLYGYTF.

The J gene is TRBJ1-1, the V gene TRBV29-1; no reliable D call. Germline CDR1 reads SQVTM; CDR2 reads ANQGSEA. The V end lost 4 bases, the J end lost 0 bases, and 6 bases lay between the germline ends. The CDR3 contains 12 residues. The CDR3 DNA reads TGCAGCGTTGGGCAGTTGAACACTGAAGCTTTCTTT. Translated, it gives CSVGQLNTEAFF. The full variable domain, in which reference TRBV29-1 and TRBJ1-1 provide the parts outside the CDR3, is SAVISQKPSRDICQRGTSLTIQCQVDSQVTMMFWYRQQPGQSLTLIATANQGSEATYESGFVIDKFPISRPNLTFSTLTVSNMSPEDSSIYLCSVGQLNTEAFFGQGTRLTVV.

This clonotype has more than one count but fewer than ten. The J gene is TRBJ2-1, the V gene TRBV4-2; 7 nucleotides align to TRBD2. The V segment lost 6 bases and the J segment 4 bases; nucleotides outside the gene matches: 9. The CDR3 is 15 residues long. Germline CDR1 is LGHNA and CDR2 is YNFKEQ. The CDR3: CASRGSGVAYNEQFF. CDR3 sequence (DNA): TGTGCCAGCAGAGGGAGCGGGGTCGCGTACAATGAGCAGTTCTTC.

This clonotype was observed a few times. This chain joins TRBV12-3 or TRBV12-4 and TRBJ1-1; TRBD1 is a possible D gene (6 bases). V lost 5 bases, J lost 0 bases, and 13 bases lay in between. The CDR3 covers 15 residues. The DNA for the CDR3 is TGTGCCAGCAGTCCCTTCCGGGGGCTGAACACTGAAGCTTTCTTT. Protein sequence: CASSPFRGLNTEAFF.

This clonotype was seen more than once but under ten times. The CDR3 spells CASSRVLAGWLYEQFF. The CDR3 nucleotides are TGTGCCAGCAGCCGAGTACTAGCGGGGTGGCTCTATGAGCAGTTCTTC. The V and J genes are TRBV12-3 or TRBV12-4 and TRBJ2-5; 10 nucleotides line up with TRBD2. The J call may be faulty, since TRBJ2-1 better matches the DNA end. The CDR3 spans 16 residues.

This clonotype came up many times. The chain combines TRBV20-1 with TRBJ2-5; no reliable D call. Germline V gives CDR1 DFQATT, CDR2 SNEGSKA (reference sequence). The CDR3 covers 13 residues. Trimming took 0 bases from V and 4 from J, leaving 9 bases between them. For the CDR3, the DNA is TGCAGTGCTAGAGATATGGAAGGAGAGACCCAGTACTTC. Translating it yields CSARDMEGETQYF.

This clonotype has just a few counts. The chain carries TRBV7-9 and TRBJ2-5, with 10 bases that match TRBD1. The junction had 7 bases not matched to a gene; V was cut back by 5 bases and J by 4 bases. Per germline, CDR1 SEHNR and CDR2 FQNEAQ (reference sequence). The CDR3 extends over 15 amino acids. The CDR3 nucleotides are TGTGCCAGCAGCCCCGGGACAGGGGAGGGAGAGACCCAGTACTTC. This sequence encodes CASSPGTGEGETQYF.

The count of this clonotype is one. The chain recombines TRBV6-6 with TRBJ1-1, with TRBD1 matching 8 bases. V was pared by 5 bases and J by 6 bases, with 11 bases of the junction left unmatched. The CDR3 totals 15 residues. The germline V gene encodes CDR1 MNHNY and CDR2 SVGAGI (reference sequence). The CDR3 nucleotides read TGTGCCAGCAGTGCCCTAGACAGGGGTATCCCTGAAGCTTTCTTT. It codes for CASSALDRGIPEAFF.